This T cell receptor (beta chain) is from a study of T cells in Graves' hyperthyroidism and ophthalmopathy. Whole-study findings and limits: In validation, the model predicted ophthalmopathy. These predictions came a median around 5.9 months before onset. A 13 V-J model separated ophthalmopathy from stable hyperthyroidism.

This clonotype was seen a few times. Its antigen is as yet unknown. TCR beta CDR3 region amplification was performed from RNA transcripts. During a first-round RT-PCR of the TCR CDR3, the HTBI primer set was used. TCRdb fed the multiplex PCR reads into MiXCR, producing one record per CDR3 protein. Of roughly 750,000 distinct CDR3 sequences in the sample, about a sixth are singletons; the top ten hold around 8%. Per germline, CDR1 DFQATT and CDR2 SNEGSKA (reference sequence). The CDR3 runs to 13 residues. V was pared by 5 bases and J by 1 base, with 10 bases between. This chain joins TRBV20-1 and TRBJ2-3; D is undetermined. This TCR derives from a man between 18 and 29 years old with Graves' hyperthyroidism. The specimen sequenced was blood. The CDR3 DNA reads TGCAGTGCTTACGGGCCCCGCACAGATACGCAGTATTTT. Amino acids: CSAYGPRTDTQYF.